The text below deals with one TCR beta chain. What it recognizes is unknown. This sample is part of a study of shared clonotypes between healthy human individuals. Using 200 ng DNA, approximately 27,000 T cell genomes, the sorted-subset replicate PCRs were run. In the original analysis: Filtering of immunoSEQ junctional sequences could not match full-length read filtering. This table comes from immunoSEQ multiplex PCR, and its TCRdb copy is limited to in-frame clones, with some not included. From that table come the V and J calls and clone size; the DNA was used to work out D and trimming. The sample has 2 million or so clones; approximately 95% are singletons. Study-level findings and limits: The low donor count limited represented genetic and exposure-history diversity. All-four-donor shared clonotypes had higher generation probabilities than non-shared clonotypes did.

CDR1 is SGHNT, CDR2 YENEEA, per germline. CDR3 length: 18 residues. The J segment lost 3 bases and the V segment lost 1 base, leaving 15 bases of the junction unmatched. The sequenced sample was naive CD4+ T cells sorted from blood. Subset given: CD45RA+ positively selected. This TCR was sampled from a man in his late teens or twenties in good health. The chain links TRBV11-3 to TRBJ2-7; 7 nucleotides line up with TRBD1. Written as DNA, the CDR3 is TGTGCCAGCAGCTTAGGGGGGACAGCCCTACGATCACTCTACGAGCAGTACTTC. This encodes CASSLGGTALRSLYEQYF.